These 8 T cell receptor beta chains came from one sample sequenced in a study of beta chain features in type 1 diabetes. The entirety of the isolated RNA underwent reverse transcription, so expressed TCRB transcripts were sequenced. Assay: immunoSEQ multiplex PCR; the TCRdb copy retains only in-frame clones and omits some. Here the sample spans about 900,000 clones, 15% to 20% being singletons. Sequencing used naive CD4+ T cells from blood. Receptors were obtained from a woman younger than 35 in good health.

The chain combines TRBV5-4 with TRBJ2-3; TRBD2 matches 8 bases. Germline V CDR1 and CDR2: SGHNT, YYREEE (reference sequence). With V trimmed by 4 bases and J by 5 bases, 12 bases remained unmatched. The CDR3 loop spans 16 amino acids. CDR3 nucleotide sequence: TGTGCCAGCAGCCCTGAGGAGCGGGAGAATCAAGATACGCAGTATTTT. This gives the protein CASSPEERENQDTQYF.

The V and J genes are TRBV5-1 and TRBJ2-1; D is perhaps TRBD1 (5 bases). Trimming cost V 1 base and J 6 bases, with 11 bases left between them. The germline gives CDR1 SGHRS, CDR2 YFSETQ. This CDR3 contains 14 residues. The CDR3 reads CASSLLDQGNEQFF. CDR3 DNA: TGCGCCAGCAGCTTGTTAGACCAGGGCAATGAGCAGTTCTTC. The complete variable domain, with remaining parts taken from reference TRBV5-1 and TRBJ2-1, reads KAGVTQTPRYLIKTRGQQVTLSCSPISGHRSVSWYQQTPGQGLQFLFEYFSETQRNKGNFPGRFSGRQFSNSRSEMNVSTLELGDSALYLCASSLLDQGNEQFFGPGTRLTVL.

The rearrangement joins TRBV19 to TRBJ2-7; 9 nucleotides match TRBD1. V was clipped by 3 bases and J by 1 base; unmatched bases: 1. CDR1 and CDR2 (germline): LNHDA, SQIVND (reference sequence). The CDR3 loop spans 14 amino acids. The CDR3 spells CASSMGTGSYEQYF. CDR3 in DNA: TGTGCCAGTAGTATGGGGACAGGGTCCTACGAGCAGTACTTC.

In this sample, this clone turned up a few times. The chain links TRBV10-3 to TRBJ2-5; TRBD1 agrees at 8 bases. V shed 10 bases, J shed 2 bases, and the junction held 6 bases outside the gene matches. CDR1 and CDR2 (germline): ENHRY, SYGVKD. There are 13 residues in the CDR3. Here the CDR3 reads CATEDRVQETQYF. CDR3 DNA: TGTGCCACCGAGGACAGGGTTCAAGAGACCCAGTACTTC.

V is TRBV18 and J is TRBJ2-5, with 9 bases that match TRBD1. The CDR3 has 15 residues. V gave up 6 bases and J gave up 1 base; unmatched junction bases: 6. Germline CDR1 reads KGHSH; CDR2 reads LQKENI. The CDR3 sequence is CASSPGTGTQETQYF. The CDR3 DNA sequence: TGTGCCAGCTCGCCCGGGACAGGGACCCAAGAGACCCAGTACTTC.

This clone occurred a few times. The rearrangement links TRBV19 to TRBJ2-5, with D perhaps assigned TRBD1 or TRBD2 (6 bases each). The length of the CDR3 is 15 residues. The V end was cut by 6 bases, the J end by 0 bases, with 14 bases between. The germline gives CDR1 LNHDA, CDR2 SQIVND (reference sequence). The CDR3 spells CASSPTGTYQETQYF. The CDR3, as DNA: TGTGCCAGTAGCCCCACAGGGACTTACCAAGAGACCCAGTACTTC.

The chain couples TRBV29-1 to TRBJ2-7; 7 bases line up with TRBD1. V shed 6 bases and J 2 bases; nucleotides not matched to a gene: 4. The CDR3 runs to 12 residues. CDR1 is SQVTM and CDR2 is ANQGSEA in the germline V gene. In DNA, the CDR3 is TGCAGCGTCGGTACAGGGGCCTACGAGCAGTACTTC. Translation gives CSVGTGAYEQYF.

This clone was observed a handful of times. The gene calls are TRBV25-1 and TRBJ2-5, with D perhaps TRBD1 (5 bases). Germline CDR1 is MGHDK and CDR2 is SYGVNS. Trimming left V 7 bases short and J 4 bases short, with 13 bases between. The CDR3 is 13 residues long. The CDR3 DNA reads as TGTGCCAGCACCCCCCAAAGGGGAGAGACCCAGTACTTC. Amino acids: CASTPQRGETQYF.